Shown below are 11 T cell receptor beta chains from a single sample sequenced in a study of post-analysis software for immune sequencing data. The study, taken as a whole, reports: TRBV5-6, TRBV5-1 and TRBV20-1 belonged to a set of roughly 5 TRBV segments that were more frequent in patients than controls.

Unique molecular identifiers were carried by the TCR beta cDNA libraries. TCRdb reprocessed the PCR reads via MiXCR and lists one record per CDR3 protein. The sample has hundreds of thousands of distinct CDR3 sequences; approximately 59% are singletons. Their target antigens are unknown. The specimen was blood. These receptors were collected from a girl aged 2 to 9 with multiple sclerosis.

This sequence joins TRBV12-3 or TRBV12-4 and TRBJ1-5, with 7 bases identical to TRBD1. The CDR3 length is 14 residues. J gave up 6 bases and V 6 bases, and 8 bases lay outside the gene matches. DNA of the CDR3: TGTGCCAGCAGCCGACAGGGCCCAGGTCAGCCCCAGCATTTT. As protein: CASSRQGPGQPQHF.

This sequence joins TRBV25-1 and TRBJ1-4; TRBD1 aligns across 7 bases. V gave up 1 base and J gave up 5 bases; unmatched junction bases: 4. The germline V gene encodes CDR1 MGHDK and CDR2 SYGVNS. The CDR3 is 15 amino acids. The CDR3 DNA is TGTGCCAGCAGTGAATGGGCAGGGGGAAATGAAAAACTGTTTTTT. Translation gives CASSEWAGGNEKLFF.

The chain carries TRBV6-1 and TRBJ2-7; D is unclear. This CDR3 has 11 amino acids. The germline CDR1 and CDR2 sequences are MNHNS and SASEGT. V lost 4 bases and J 6 bases, leaving 7 bases between the germline ends. The CDR3 DNA follows: TGTGCCAGCAGTGCCCCGTTCGAGCAGTACTTC. It yields the protein CASSAPFEQYF.

J is TRBJ2-1 and V is TRBV7-2; TRBD2 agrees at 14 bases. V gave up 1 base and J gave up 5 bases; unmatched junction bases: 10. CDR1 SGHTA and CDR2 FQGNSA come from the germline V gene. The CDR3 extends over 19 amino acids. The CDR3 sequence: CASSLVGTSGRLRHNEQFF. The CDR3 region has the DNA TGTGCCAGCAGCTTAGTTGGGACTAGCGGGAGACTACGTCACAATGAGCAGTTCTTC.

This clonotype turned up a few times. The chain employs TRBV6-5 and TRBJ2-1; D is perhaps TRBD2 (5 bases). Trimming left V 8 bases short and J 0 bases short, with 14 bases between. The CDR3 is made up of 15 amino acids. Germline V CDR1 and CDR2: MNHEY, SVGAGI. CDR3 DNA: TGTGCCAGCGCCGTCACGGGGAGCTCCTACAATGAGCAGTTCTTC. Amino acids: CASAVTGSSYNEQFF.

In this sample, this clonotype turned up a few times. This chain links TRBV29-1 with TRBJ2-6; 8 positions match TRBD1. This CDR3 is 16 amino acids long. Germline loops: CDR1 SQVTM, CDR2 ANQGSEA. The J segment lost 0 bases and the V segment lost 4 bases, leaving 5 bases of the junction unmatched. CDR3 sequence (DNA): TGCAGCGTTGGAGGTCAGGGGGCCTCTGGGGCCAACGTCCTGACTTTC. Amino acids: CSVGGQGASGANVLTF.

This clonotype was seen a few times. The chain joins TRBV7-2 to TRBJ1-5; TRBD1 might be the D (5 bases). The germline gives CDR1 SGHTA, CDR2 FQGNSA. The CDR3 sequence is 13 residues long. V was clipped by 7 bases and J by 6 bases, with 13 bases between them. This CDR3 reads CASNTYGAQPQHF. The CDR3 DNA follows: TGTGCCAGCAATACCTACGGGGCTCAGCCCCAGCATTTT.

Of note for this clonotype: The junction does not match germline at one end; this may be a read error. The genes are TRBV4-3 and TRBJ2-1; 11 bases map to TRBD2. CDR1 LGHNA and CDR2 YSLEER come from the germline V gene. The CDR3 has 18 amino acids. The CDR3 here is CVSSQDPGLAASYNEQFF. For the CDR3, the DNA is TGCGTCAGCAGCCAAGACCCGGGACTAGCGGCCTCCTACAATGAGCAGTTCTTC.

This rearrangement joins TRBV7-2 to TRBJ2-1; no reliable D call. Trimming took 5 bases from V and 12 from J, leaving 17 bases between them. Germline V gene data show CDR1 as SGHTA and CDR2 as FQGNSA. The CDR3 has 13 amino acids. CDR3 in amino acids: CASSPQSFIGQFF. The DNA for the CDR3 is TGTGCCAGCAGCCCTCAGTCATTTATCGGGCAGTTCTTC.

This clonotype was counted only a few times. This sequence joins TRBV7-8 and TRBJ2-3; 9 nucleotides match TRBD2. This CDR3 spans 18 amino acids. From germline, CDR1 is SGHVS and CDR2 FQNEAQ. The junction had 12 bases not matched to a gene; V was cut back by 3 bases and J by 2 bases. As DNA, the CDR3 is TGTGCCAGCAGCTTCCATTCGACTAGCGGAAAGCCCACAGATACGCAGTATTTT. It yields the protein CASSFHSTSGKPTDTQYF. The full variable domain, in which reference TRBV7-8 and TRBJ2-3 provide the parts outside the CDR3, is GAGVSQSPRYKVAKRGQDVALRCDPISGHVSLFWYQQALGQGPEFLTYFQNEAQLDKSGLPSDRFFAERPEGSVSTLKIQRTQQEDSAVYLCASSFHSTSGKPTDTQYFGPGTRLTVL.

The chain has TRBV4-2 and TRBJ2-1; 7 bases align to TRBD2. Germline V gene data show CDR1 as LGHNA and CDR2 as YNFKEQ. The CDR3 extends over 15 amino acids. J was trimmed by 5 bases and V by 4 bases; bases with no gene match: 8. The CDR3 protein is CASSRTRVPNNEQFF. In DNA form, the CDR3 reads TGTGCCAGCAGCCGGACTAGGGTTCCGAACAATGAGCAGTTCTTC.